This TCR beta chain derives from a study of blood T cells in healthy people across ages. A word on this clonotype: Its cognate antigen is unknown.

Study results and caveats: Conclusively comparing naive with antigen-experienced cells was impossible with unsorted PBMCs.

A J-beta primer mix and a sample-barcoded 5' primer were used in a second PCR of about 7 to 12 cycles. TCRdb independently ran MiXCR on the 5' RACE reads; one entry per CDR3 protein. The sample holds roughly 800,000 distinct CDR3 sequences, approximately 25% seen once. Trimming left V 6 bases short and J 6 bases short, with 17 bases between. The germline CDR1 and CDR2 sequences are LNHDA and SQIVND (reference sequence). The CDR3 has 15 residues. A further study also used this sample, focusing on T cells of mothers and their children.

Sequenced: blood. This clonotype was sampled from a boy aged 5 to 17 in good health. The J gene is TRBJ2-2, the V gene TRBV19, with a possible D match to TRBD1 (6 bases). The CDR3 loop reads CASRAQGNGAGELFF. The CDR3 DNA reads as TGTGCCAGTAGGGCACAGGGAAATGGGGCCGGGGAGCTGTTTTTT. Variable domain in full (rest from reference TRBV19 and TRBJ2-2): DGGITQSPKYLFRKEGQNVTLSCEQNLNHDAMYWYRQDPGQGLRLIYYSQIVNDFQKGDIAEGYSVSREKKESFPLTVTSAQKNPTAFYLCASRAQGNGAGELFFGEGSRLTVL.